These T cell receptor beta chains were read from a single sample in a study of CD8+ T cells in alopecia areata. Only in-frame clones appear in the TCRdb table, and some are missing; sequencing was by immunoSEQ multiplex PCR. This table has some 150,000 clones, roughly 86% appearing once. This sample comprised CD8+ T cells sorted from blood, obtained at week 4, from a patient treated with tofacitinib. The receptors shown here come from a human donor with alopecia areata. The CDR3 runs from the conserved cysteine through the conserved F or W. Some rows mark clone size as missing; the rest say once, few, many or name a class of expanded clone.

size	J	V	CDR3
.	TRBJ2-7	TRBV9	CASSGQEPPYEQYF
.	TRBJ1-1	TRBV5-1	CASRPSTENTEAFF
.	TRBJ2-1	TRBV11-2	CASSLEGLVYNEQFF
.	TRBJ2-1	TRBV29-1	CSVFANEQFF
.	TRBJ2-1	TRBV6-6	CASAGAAYNEQFF
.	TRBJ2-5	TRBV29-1	CSVEDGGRTQERETQYF
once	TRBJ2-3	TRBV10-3	CATQVAPGGTDTQYF
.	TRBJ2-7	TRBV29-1	CSVVPDLFGTGEQYF
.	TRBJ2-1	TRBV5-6	CASSFPVSDSYNEQFF
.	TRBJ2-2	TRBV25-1	CASATTSDTGELFF
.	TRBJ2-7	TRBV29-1	CSPLGPGGYEQYF
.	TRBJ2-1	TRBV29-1	CSVDRESEQFF
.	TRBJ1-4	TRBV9	CASSVVATTVATNEKLFF
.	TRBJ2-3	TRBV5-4	CASRATGTDLSTDTQYF
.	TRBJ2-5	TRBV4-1	CASSQTTSEQETQYF
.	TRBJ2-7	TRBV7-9	CASSPGQGSSYEQYF
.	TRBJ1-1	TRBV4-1	CASGTGVDEAFF
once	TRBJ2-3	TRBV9	CASSSGGFRTDTQYF
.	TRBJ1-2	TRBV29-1	CSAVQGDYGYTF
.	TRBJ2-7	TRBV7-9	CATEGGSTYEQYF